Shown below are 28 T cell receptor beta chains from a single sample sequenced in a study of spatial heterogeneity in lung cancer. For these TCRs, the target antigens are not known. TCRdb itself ran the 5' RACE reads through MiXCR, one entry per CDR3 protein. The table shows more than 4,500 distinct CDR3 sequences, with roughly 12% occurring only once. The study's findings and limits: The number of expanded tumor alpha and beta chains correlated with mutation number.

Time point meaning: sample taken at primary tumor resection. Sequenced here: lung tumor tissue, sampled at surgery. The receptors originated from a male donor with early-stage non-small cell lung cancer.

The genes are TRBV4-3 and TRBJ2-6; D not resolved. The V end was cut by 2 bases, the J end by 0 bases, with 2 bases between. The V gene's germline CDR1 is LGHNA and CDR2 YSLEER. This CDR3 has 14 amino acids. CDR3 DNA: TGCGCCAGCAGCCAATTCTCTGGGGCCAACGTCCTGACTTTC. It yields the protein CASSQFSGANVLTF.

This clonotype was recorded a few times. V and J are TRBV27 and TRBJ1-2; D not certain. Trimming stripped 2 bases from V and 4 bases from J, with 11 bases between. Germline V gene data show CDR1 as MNHEY and CDR2 as SMNVEV (reference sequence). The CDR3 length is 14 residues. The CDR3 DNA sequence: TGTGCCAGCAGTTTACGGCCAGGCCCCTATGGCTACACCTTC. Residues: CASSLRPGPYGYTF.

Only a few counts were recorded for this clonotype. The chain has TRBV7-2 and TRBJ1-2; no definite D call. V was shortened by 2 bases and J by 6 bases, with 10 bases between the two germline ends. The CDR3 sequence is 13 residues long. The germline V gene encodes CDR1 SGHTA and CDR2 FQGNSA. The CDR3 sequence: CASSLSRGNGYTF. Here the CDR3 DNA reads TGTGCCAGCAGCTTATCCCGGGGAAATGGCTACACCTTC.

V and J are TRBV20-1 and TRBJ1-1; the D is unclear. Germline V gene lookup returns CDR1 DFQATT and CDR2 SNEGSKA (reference sequence). V lost 0 bases and J lost 1, with 9 bases in between. The CDR3 length is 14 residues. CDR3 region: CSARDRVANTEAFF. The CDR3 coding sequence is TGCAGTGCTAGAGATAGGGTAGCGAACACTGAAGCTTTCTTT.

This clonotype showed up just a few times. V is TRBV28 and J is TRBJ1-5; 11 bases fit TRBD1. With 0 bases clipped from V and 7 bases from J, the junction kept 2 bases outside the gene matches. This CDR3 is 15 amino acids long. The germline gives CDR1 MDHEN, CDR2 SYDVKM. This CDR3 reads CASSLWGQGDQPQHF. Written as DNA, the CDR3 is TGTGCCAGCAGTTTATGGGGACAGGGGGACCAGCCCCAGCATTTT.

This clonotype was observed at least ten times. The chain is built from TRBV20-1 and TRBJ1-1; tentative D call: TRBD1 (5 bases). The germline CDR1 and CDR2 sequences are DFQATT and SNEGSKA (reference sequence). The CDR3 runs 14 residues. The ends were cut back, 0 bases at V and 3 bases at J, with 11 bases in the middle. In DNA, the CDR3 is TGCAGTGCTAGAGAGGGGGTGTGGGACACTGAAGCTTTCTTT. Amino acids: CSAREGVWDTEAFF.

This clonotype appeared many times. The rearrangement uses TRBV24-1 and TRBJ1-5; D possibly corresponds to TRBD1 (6 bases). CDR3 length: 14 residues. The V gene lost 4 bases and the J gene lost 7 bases, with 13 bases spanning the gap. Germline CDR1 reads KGHDR; CDR2 reads SFDVKD. CDR3 region: CATSDPGERQPQHF. Here the CDR3 DNA reads TGTGCCACCAGTGACCCAGGGGAGCGGCAGCCCCAGCATTTT.

By share, this clonotype ranks as large. The chain carries TRBV4-2 and TRBJ2-5; no clear D gene. With 4 bases removed from V and 2 bases from J, the gap between germline ends came to 8 bases. Germline V gene lookup returns CDR1 LGHNA and CDR2 YNFKEQ. The CDR3 has 13 amino acids. CDR3 in DNA: TGTGCCAGCAGCCTGTCGGATCAAGAGACCCAGTACTTC. Translated, it gives CASSLSDQETQYF.

This clonotype was counted only a few times. The chain couples TRBV5-4 to TRBJ1-2, with 11 nucleotides matching TRBD1. The V gene end was trimmed by 4 bases and the J gene end by 7 bases; junction bases not matched to a gene: 9. In germline, CDR1 is SGHNT, CDR2 YYREEE (reference sequence). This CDR3 has 15 residues. The CDR3 DNA follows: TGTGCCAGCAGCGCGGACAGGGGGCAAGGGAGTGGCTACACCTTC. Its translation: CASSADRGQGSGYTF.

This clonotype is judged medium-sized (0.01 to 0.1%). The chain uses TRBV18 and TRBJ2-7, with D hard to call. Germline CDR1 KGHSH, CDR2 LQKENI. The CDR3 has 14 amino acids. Trimming took off 3 bases at V and 3 bases at J, with 12 bases between the two ends. The DNA for the CDR3 is TGTGCCAGCTCACCGGGGTGGCAAGTCTACGAGCAGTACGTC. Protein product: CASSPGWQVYEQYV.

This chain links TRBV7-8 with TRBJ1-2; 9 bases match TRBD1. The CDR3 consists of 15 residues. CDR1 is SGHVS, CDR2 FQNEAQ, per germline. Trimming cost V 5 bases and J 0 bases; bases outside gene matches: 4. CDR3 coding DNA: TGTGCCAGCAGCCCGCGGACAGGGGCTAACTATGGCTACACCTTC. This gives the protein CASSPRTGANYGYTF.

This chain links TRBV11-2 with TRBJ2-7, with D possibly being TRBD1 or TRBD2 (5 bases each). CDR3 length: 14 residues. Germline lookup yields CDR1 SGHAT and CDR2 FQNNGV. Trimming removed 4 bases from V and 1 base from J, with 11 bases in between. The CDR3 DNA reads TGTGCCAGCAGCTATTACGGGGCGTCCTACGAGCAGTACTTC. Amino acids: CASSYYGASYEQYF. Complete variable domain (other parts from reference TRBV11-2 and TRBJ2-7): EAGVAQSPRYKIIEKRQSVAFWCNPISGHATLYWYQQILGQGPKLLIQFQNNGVVDDSQLPKDRFSAERLKGVDSTLKIQPAKLEDSAVYLCASSYYGASYEQYFGPGTRLTVT.

This clonotype was picked up a small number of times. The V and J genes are TRBV7-8 and TRBJ2-7; TRBD2 matches at 7 bases. With 5 bases clipped from V and 6 bases from J, the junction kept 7 bases outside the gene matches. The CDR3 sequence is 13 residues long. Germline V gene data show CDR1 as SGHVS and CDR2 as FQNEAQ. This chain's CDR3 is CASSPGGFGEQYF. The CDR3 nucleotides read TGTGCCAGCAGCCCGGGGGGATTCGGCGAGCAGTACTTC.

This clonotype was observed many times. This chain connects TRBV7-9 to TRBJ1-4; maybe TRBD1 (5 bases). Trimming took 4 bases from V and 8 from J, leaving 20 bases between them. Germline CDR1 reads SEHNR; CDR2 reads FQNEAQ (reference sequence). This CDR3 is built from 16 residues. The DNA of the CDR3 is TGTGCCAGCAGCTCATTCGCCGGGACCTTAAACGAAAAACTGTTTTTT. Its translation is CASSSFAGTLNEKLFF.

This clonotype has a handful of counts. The V call is TRBV29-1, the J call TRBJ1-5; no definite D call. Germline lookup yields CDR1 SQVTM and CDR2 ANQGSEA. The CDR3 covers 12 residues. The V gene lost 6 bases and the J gene lost 4 bases, with 10 bases spanning the gap. As DNA, the CDR3 is TGCAGCGTCGCAACCTCTAATCAGCCCCAGCATTTT. Residues: CSVATSNQPQHF.

This chain links TRBV28 with TRBJ2-7, with D possibly being TRBD1 or TRBD2 (5 bases each). The V and J ends lost 6 bases and 4 bases respectively, with 16 bases between them. The CDR3 has 14 residues. Looked up from germline, CDR1 is MDHEN and CDR2 is SYDVKM. The CDR3: CASRTAGTTYEQYF. CDR3 coding DNA: TGTGCCAGCAGAACAGCCGGGACCACGTACGAGCAGTACTTC.

This chain links TRBV7-2 with TRBJ2-5; the match to TRBD2 covers 10 bases. V lost 2 bases, J lost 9 bases, and 6 bases stayed unmatched. The length of the CDR3 is 14 residues. Germline values: CDR1 SGHTA, CDR2 FQGNSA. Here the CDR3 reads CASSLIAGGAAQYF. CDR3 sequence (DNA): TGTGCCAGCAGCTTAATAGCGGGGGGCGCGGCCCAGTACTTC.

This clonotype is termed medium-sized. This chain connects TRBV11-2 to TRBJ2-7; D is undetermined. This CDR3 spans 13 amino acids. V lost 1 base and J 3 bases, leaving 7 bases between the germline ends. The germline CDR1 and CDR2 sequences are SGHAT and FQNNGV. DNA for the CDR3: TGTGCCAGCAGCTTAGCAGGATTCTACGAGCAGTACGTC. It codes for CASSLAGFYEQYV.

The rearrangement links TRBV12-2 to TRBJ2-7; no DNA check was done on the table's D call, TRBD1. TRBV12-2 is assigned pseudogene status. The CDR3 is made up of 14 amino acids. The CDR3 spells CASRPSTESYEQYV. The CDR3 DNA is TGTGCAAGTCGCCCCTCGACAGAATCCTACGAGCAGTACGTC.

There are a few counts of this clonotype. J is TRBJ2-7 and V is TRBV11-1, with TRBD2 identical over 7 bases. Germline V lookup: CDR1 SGHAT, CDR2 FQDESV (reference sequence). The CDR3 spans 15 residues. V shed 3 bases, J shed 2 bases, and the junction held 7 bases outside the gene matches. The CDR3 DNA follows: TGTGCCAGCAGCTTTAAGCTAGCGGAACCCTACGAGCAGTACTTC. This sequence encodes CASSFKLAEPYEQYF.

This clonotype is a singleton in its sample. The chain recombines TRBV29-1 with TRBJ2-5; 8 bases match TRBD1. V lost 7 bases, J lost 4 bases, and 8 bases stayed unmatched. The CDR3 runs to 13 residues. The germline V gene has CDR1 SQVTM and CDR2 ANQGSEA. This CDR3 reads CSAQGARVETQYF. In nucleotides, the CDR3 is TGCAGCGCGCAGGGGGCAAGGGTAGAGACCCAGTACTTC. Full variable domain (outside the CDR3, taken from reference TRBV29-1 and TRBJ2-5): SAVISQKPSRDICQRGTSLTIQCQVDSQVTMMFWYRQQPGQSLTLIATANQGSEATYESGFVIDKFPISRPNLTFSTLTVSNMSPEDSSIYLCSAQGARVETQYFGPGTRLLVL.

This chain links TRBV20-1 with TRBJ2-2; TRBD2 agrees at 7 bases. The CDR3 sequence is 16 residues long. J gave up 2 bases and V 0 bases, and 6 bases lay outside the gene matches. Germline loops: CDR1 DFQATT, CDR2 SNEGSKA (reference sequence). CDR3 sequence reads: CSARDRSGANTGELFF. CDR3 nucleotides: TGCAGTGCTAGAGATCGAAGCGGGGCTAACACCGGGGAGCTGTTTTTT.

This clonotype showed up just a few times. J is TRBJ1-1 and V is TRBV29-1; D uncertain. The V end lost 2 bases, the J end lost 6 bases, and 13 bases lay between the germline ends. This CDR3 has 13 amino acids. Per germline, CDR1 SQVTM and CDR2 ANQGSEA. This CDR3 is CSVERTSMAEAFF. CDR3 sequence (DNA): TGCAGCGTTGAAAGGACCTCGATGGCTGAAGCTTTCTTT.

This clonotype has just a few counts. The rearrangement links TRBV5-1 to TRBJ2-7; 7 nucleotides align to TRBD1. With 4 bases clipped from V and 3 bases from J, the junction kept 7 bases outside the gene matches. From germline, CDR1 is SGHRS and CDR2 YFSETQ. The CDR3 totals 14 residues. The CDR3 DNA reads TGCGCCAGCAGCCAGGGGACAGTGGGCTACGAGCAGTACGTC. This sequence encodes CASSQGTVGYEQYV.

The sample holds many counts of this clonotype. The chain combines TRBV4-3 with TRBJ2-4; D call uncertain. The CDR3 loop spans 14 amino acids. The ends were cut back, 3 bases at V and 2 bases at J, with 8 bases in the middle. CDR1 LGHNA and CDR2 YSLEER come from the germline V gene. The CDR3 loop is CASSHGQTKNIQYF. The CDR3 DNA follows: TGCGCCAGCAGCCATGGGCAGACCAAAAACATTCAGTACTTC.

This chain joins TRBV2 and TRBJ2-2; D remains ambiguous. Germline V CDR1 and CDR2: SNHLY, FYNNEI. Trimming pared 4 bases from V and 2 bases from J, leaving 11 bases between. The CDR3 is 15 amino acids. The CDR3 is CASSVKVINTGELFF. In nucleotides, the CDR3 is TGTGCCAGCAGTGTTAAGGTTATAAACACCGGGGAGCTGTTTTTT.

This clonotype rates as medium-sized. The chain couples TRBV30 to TRBJ2-3; 12 nucleotides match TRBD2. The CDR3 totals 16 residues. Germline trimming cut 4 bases from V and 6 bases from J; bases unmatched to any gene: 11. Germline V gene lookup returns CDR1 GTSNPN and CDR2 SVGIG (reference sequence). CDR3 region: CAWTGGTSGPRDTQYF. In nucleotides, the CDR3 is TGTGCCTGGACCGGAGGGACTAGCGGGCCTAGGGATACGCAGTATTTT.

By share, this clonotype counts as medium-sized (0.01 to 0.1%). The rearrangement links TRBV28 to TRBJ2-1, with D hard to call. This CDR3 has 13 amino acids. Germline assignment: CDR1 MDHEN and CDR2 SYDVKM. Trimming stripped 3 bases from V and 6 bases from J, with 9 bases between. The chain's CDR3 is CASSFPSRNEQFF. Written as DNA, the CDR3 is TGTGCCAGCAGTTTCCCAAGCCGCAATGAGCAGTTCTTC.